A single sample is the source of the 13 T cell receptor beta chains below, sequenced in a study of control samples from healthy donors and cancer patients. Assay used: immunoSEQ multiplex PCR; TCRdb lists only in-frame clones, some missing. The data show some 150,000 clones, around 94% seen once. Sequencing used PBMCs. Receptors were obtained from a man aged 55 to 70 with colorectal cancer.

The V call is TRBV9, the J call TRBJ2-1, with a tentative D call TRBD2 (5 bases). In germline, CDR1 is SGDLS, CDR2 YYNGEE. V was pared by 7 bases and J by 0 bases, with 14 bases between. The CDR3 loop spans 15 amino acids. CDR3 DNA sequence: TGTGCCAGCGGAGGAGAGTGGAGCTCCTACAATGAGCAGTTCTTC. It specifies CASGGEWSSYNEQFF.

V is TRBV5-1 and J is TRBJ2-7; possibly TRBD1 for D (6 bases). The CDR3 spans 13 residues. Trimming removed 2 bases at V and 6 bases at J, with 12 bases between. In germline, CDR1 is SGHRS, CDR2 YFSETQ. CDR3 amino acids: CASSFGTSGEQYF. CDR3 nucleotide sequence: TGCGCCAGCAGCTTCGGGACATCTGGCGAGCAGTACTTC. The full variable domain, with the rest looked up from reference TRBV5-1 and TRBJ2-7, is KAGVTQTPRYLIKTRGQQVTLSCSPISGHRSVSWYQQTPGQGLQFLFEYFSETQRNKGNFPGRFSGRQFSNSRSEMNVSTLELGDSALYLCASSFGTSGEQYFGPGTRLTVT.

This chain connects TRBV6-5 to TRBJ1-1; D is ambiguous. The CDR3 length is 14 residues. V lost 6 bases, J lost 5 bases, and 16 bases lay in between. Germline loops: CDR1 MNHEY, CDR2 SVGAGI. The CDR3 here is CASSPTKDGTEAFF. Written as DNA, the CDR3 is TGTGCCAGCAGCCCGACAAAAGATGGGACTGAAGCTTTCTTT.

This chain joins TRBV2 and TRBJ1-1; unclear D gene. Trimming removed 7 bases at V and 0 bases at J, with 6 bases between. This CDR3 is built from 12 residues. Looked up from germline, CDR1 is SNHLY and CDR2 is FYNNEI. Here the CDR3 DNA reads TGTGCCAGCATGGGGATGAACACTGAAGCTTTCTTT. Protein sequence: CASMGMNTEAFF. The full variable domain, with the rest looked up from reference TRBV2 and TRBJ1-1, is EPEVTQTPSHQVTQMGQEVILRCVPISNHLYFYWYRQILGQKVEFLVSFYNNEISEKSEIFDDQFSVERPDGSNFTLKIRSTKLEDSAMYFCASMGMNTEAFFGQGTRLTVV.

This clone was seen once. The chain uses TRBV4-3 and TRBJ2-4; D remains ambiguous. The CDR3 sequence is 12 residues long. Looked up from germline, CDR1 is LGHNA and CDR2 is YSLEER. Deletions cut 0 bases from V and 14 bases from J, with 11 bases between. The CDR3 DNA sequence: TGCGCCAGCAGCCAAGAAACAGCATGGGAGTACTTC. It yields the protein CASSQETAWEYF.

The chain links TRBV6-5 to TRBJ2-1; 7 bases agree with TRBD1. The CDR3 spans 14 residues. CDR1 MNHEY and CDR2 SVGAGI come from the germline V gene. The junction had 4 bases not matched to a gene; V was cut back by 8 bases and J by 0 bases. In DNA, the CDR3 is TGTGCCAGCCTTCGGGACAGCTCCTACAATGAGCAGTTCTTC. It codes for CASLRDSSYNEQFF.

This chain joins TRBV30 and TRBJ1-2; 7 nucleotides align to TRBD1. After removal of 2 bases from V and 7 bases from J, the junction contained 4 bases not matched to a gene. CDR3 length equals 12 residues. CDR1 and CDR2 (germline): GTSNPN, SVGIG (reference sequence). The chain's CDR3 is CAWSITGAGYTF. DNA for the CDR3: TGTGCCTGGAGTATCACAGGGGCTGGCTACACCTTC.

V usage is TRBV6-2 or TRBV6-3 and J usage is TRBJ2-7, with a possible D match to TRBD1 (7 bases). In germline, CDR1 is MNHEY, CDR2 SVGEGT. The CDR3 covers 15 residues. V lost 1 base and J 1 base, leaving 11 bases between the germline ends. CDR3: CASSYFRGVSYEQYF. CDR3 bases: TGTGCCAGCAGTTACTTCAGGGGGGTTTCCTACGAGCAGTACTTC.

As DNA, the CDR3 is TGCAGCGTTGAGACTAGCGGGTGGGATACGCAGTATTTT. This codes for CSVETSGWDTQYF. This chain uses TRBV29-1 with TRBJ2-3; 10 nucleotides match TRBD2. Germline CDR1 is SQVTM and CDR2 is ANQGSEA. The trim removed 3 bases at V and 6 bases at J, leaving 3 bases unmatched. The CDR3 consists of 13 residues.

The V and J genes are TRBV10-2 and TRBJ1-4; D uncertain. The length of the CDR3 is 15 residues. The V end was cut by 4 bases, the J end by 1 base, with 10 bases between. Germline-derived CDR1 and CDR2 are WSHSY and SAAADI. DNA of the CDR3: TGCGCCAGCAGTGCGGCTTACAGAACTAATGAAAAACTGTTTTTT. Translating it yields CASSAAYRTNEKLFF.

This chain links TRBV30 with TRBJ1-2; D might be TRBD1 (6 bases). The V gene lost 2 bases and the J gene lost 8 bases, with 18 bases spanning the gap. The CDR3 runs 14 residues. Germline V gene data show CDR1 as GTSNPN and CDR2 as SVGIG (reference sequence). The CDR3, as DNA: TGTGCCTGGAGTTCAGGCGGGGGGCCGGGCGGCTACACCTTC. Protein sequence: CAWSSGGGPGGYTF.

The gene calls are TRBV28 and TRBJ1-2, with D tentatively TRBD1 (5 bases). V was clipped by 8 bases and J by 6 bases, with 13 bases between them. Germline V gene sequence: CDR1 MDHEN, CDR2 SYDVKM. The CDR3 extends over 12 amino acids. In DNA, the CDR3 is TGTGCCAGCCGGACCGGGGGGGATGGCTACACCTTC. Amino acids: CASRTGGDGYTF.

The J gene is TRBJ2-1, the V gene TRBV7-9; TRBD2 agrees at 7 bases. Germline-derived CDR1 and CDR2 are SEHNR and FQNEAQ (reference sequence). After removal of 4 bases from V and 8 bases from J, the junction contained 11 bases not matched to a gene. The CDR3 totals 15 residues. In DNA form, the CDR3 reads TGTGCCAGCAGCTCGGACCTAGCGGCCTCCGATGAGCAGTTCTTC. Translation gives CASSSDLAASDEQFF.